A single sample gave rise to the 26 T cell receptor beta chains below, sequenced in a study of cytomegalovirus exposure and HLA in healthy donors. The PCR made use of 60 Vbeta and 13 Jbeta primers. The repertoire was sequenced with immunoSEQ multiplex PCR; TCRdb's copy has only in-frame clones and lacks some. The sample's table shows about 62,000 clones. The material sequenced was PBMCs. All receptors derive from a man aged 30-40 years in good health and CMV-seropositive.

The chain couples TRBV9 to TRBJ2-1, with D possibly being TRBD1 (7 bases). Trimming cost V 0 bases and J 4 bases, with 14 bases left between them. Germline V CDR1 and CDR2: SGDLS, YYNGEE. The CDR3 is 16 residues long. CDR3 sequence: CASSVALTGRYNEQFF. The CDR3 DNA reads as TGTGCCAGCAGCGTAGCCCTGACAGGGAGGTACAATGAGCAGTTCTTC. Full variable domain (missing parts from reference TRBV9 and TRBJ2-1): DSGVTQTPKHLITATGQRVTLRCSPRSGDLSVYWYQQSLDQGLQFLIQYYNGEERAKGNILERFSAQQFPDLHSELNLSSLELGDSALYFCASSVALTGRYNEQFFGPGTRLTVL.

The rearrangement joins TRBV4-2 to TRBJ1-6; 8 nucleotides agree with TRBD1. Per germline, CDR1 LGHNA and CDR2 YNFKEQ. This CDR3 comprises 19 residues. Germline trimming cut 1 base from V and 8 bases from J; bases unmatched to any gene: 16. Here the CDR3 reads CASSQGFPGQALGYSPLHF. The CDR3 bases are TGTGCCAGCAGCCAAGGCTTCCCGGGACAGGCCTTGGGGTATTCACCCCTCCACTTT.

V is TRBV7-6 and J is TRBJ2-2; 8 positions agree with TRBD2. Germline CDR1 reads SGHVS; CDR2 reads FNYEAQ. The ends lost 3 bases at V and 3 bases at J; junction bases unmatched: 3. The CDR3 runs 15 residues. The CDR3 DNA reads TGTGCCAGCAGCTTGGGACTAGAGGACACCGGGGAGCTGTTTTTT. Its translation: CASSLGLEDTGELFF.

The V and J genes are TRBV7-9 and TRBJ2-7, with 10 bases fitting TRBD2. The J segment lost 1 base and the V segment lost 5 bases, leaving 2 bases of the junction unmatched. The germline gives CDR1 SEHNR, CDR2 FQNEAQ (reference sequence). This CDR3 is 14 amino acids long. The chain's CDR3 is CASSLSGRSYEQYF. The CDR3 DNA is TGTGCCAGCAGCCTTAGCGGGAGGTCCTACGAGCAGTACTTC.

The chain couples TRBV7-3 to TRBJ2-3, with 8 nucleotides matching TRBD2. The CDR3 is made up of 14 amino acids. The V and J ends lost 5 bases and 1 base, in that order; junction bases with no gene match: 2. The V gene's germline CDR1 is SGHTA and CDR2 FQGTGA. In nucleotides, the CDR3 is TGTGCCAGCAGCATTAGCGGGGGCACAGATACGCAGTATTTT. As protein: CASSISGGTDTQYF.

This rearrangement joins TRBV18 to TRBJ2-5; TRBD1 is a possible D gene (6 bases). V lost 6 bases, J lost 3 bases, and 14 bases lay in between. CDR3 length: 14 amino acids. From germline, CDR1 is KGHSH and CDR2 LQKENI. CDR3 sequence: CASSRPQGEETQYF. The CDR3 nucleotides read TGTGCCAGCTCCCGTCCACAGGGAGAAGAGACCCAGTACTTC.

The V gene is TRBV6-4, the J gene TRBJ2-3, with TRBD2 matching 8 bases. The CDR3 contains 14 residues. Unmatched junction bases numbered 0, after V lost 2 bases and J lost 2 bases. The germline CDR1 and CDR2 sequences are MRHNA and SNTAGT. The CDR3 protein is CASSDGLATDTQYF. The CDR3 coding sequence is TGTGCCAGCAGTGACGGACTAGCCACAGATACGCAGTATTTT.

This chain joins TRBV6-5 and TRBJ1-2, with D uncertain. CDR3 size: 15 residues. The V gene lost 0 bases and the J gene lost 1 base, with 9 bases spanning the gap. Germline loops: CDR1 MNHEY, CDR2 SVGAGI. The CDR3, as DNA: TGTGCCAGCAGTTACTCGGGGAGTTTTAACTATGGCTACACCTTC. Its protein product is CASSYSGSFNYGYTF.

As to this clone: One junction end does not reproduce the germline sequence, and a read error may be involved. V and J are TRBV19 and TRBJ2-1; 7 nucleotides align to TRBD1. The germline CDR1 and CDR2 sequences are LNHDA and SQIVND (reference sequence). The CDR3 runs to 14 residues. The CDR3 DNA reads as TGTGCCAGCCAACAGGGGAACTCCGACAATGAGCAGTTCTTC. Translation: CASQQGNSDNEQFF. The complete variable domain, with remaining parts taken from reference TRBV19 and TRBJ2-1, reads DGGITQSPKYLFRKEGQNVTLSCEQNLNHDAMYWYRQDPGQGLRLIYYSQIVNDFQKGDIAEGYSVSREKKESFPLTVTSAQKNPTAFYLCASQQGNSDNEQFFGPGTRLTVL.

Turning to this clone: This same CDR3 is encoded by further DNA sequences in the sample. The J gene is TRBJ2-7, the V gene TRBV21-1; the table's TRBD2 call for D was not verified on the DNA. TRBV21-1 is a pseudogene segment. This CDR3 region has 14 residues. The chain's CDR3 is CASSKPGGGYEQYF. The DNA of the CDR3 is TGTGCCAGCAGCAAACCCGGCGGGGGCTACGAGCAGTACTTC.

This chain uses TRBV6-6 with TRBJ2-2; D not certain. Germline CDR1 reads MNHNY; CDR2 reads SVGAGI (reference sequence). Between the trimmed V and J ends, which lost 4 bases and 1 base, there was a span of 7 bases. The CDR3 covers 14 residues. The CDR3 DNA reads as TGTGCCAGCAGTTGGGCCGAGAACACCGGGGAGCTGTTTTTT. Translation gives CASSWAENTGELFF.

This chain links TRBV19 with TRBJ2-6; 10 bases are a match to TRBD1. Germline CDR1 reads LNHDA; CDR2 reads SQIVND (reference sequence). After removal of 4 bases from V and 3 bases from J, the junction contained 6 bases not matched to a gene. This CDR3 contains 17 residues. The CDR3 loop reads CASSNRDRGFGANVLTF. Here the CDR3 DNA reads TGTGCCAGTAGTAACCGGGACAGGGGTTTTGGGGCCAACGTCCTGACTTTC.

The chain uses TRBV7-4 and TRBJ1-1, with 7 bases matching TRBD1. The V gene's germline CDR1 is SGHVT and CDR2 SQSDAQ. This CDR3 region has 15 residues. Trimming took 2 bases from V and 4 from J; bases not matched to a gene: 7. Here the CDR3 reads CASSLIRGLGTEAFF. For the CDR3, the DNA is TGTGCCAGCAGCTTAATTAGGGGGCTCGGCACTGAAGCTTTCTTT.

The chain couples TRBV18 to TRBJ1-1; D call uncertain. Looked up from germline, CDR1 is KGHSH and CDR2 is LQKENI. The CDR3 totals 14 residues. Trimming pared 3 bases from V and 5 bases from J, leaving 13 bases between. The CDR3 sequence is CASSPNSGRTEAFF. The CDR3 region has the DNA TGTGCCAGCTCACCTAACAGCGGAAGGACTGAAGCTTTCTTT. The full variable domain, rest sourced from reference TRBV18 and TRBJ1-1, is NAGVMQNPRHLVRRRGQEARLRCSPMKGHSHVYWYRQLPEEGLKFMVYLQKENIIDESGMPKERFSAEFPKEGPSILRIQQVVRGDSAAYFCASSPNSGRTEAFFGQGTRLTVV.

The chain carries TRBV2 and TRBJ2-7; 8 bases map to TRBD1. The CDR3 is 15 amino acids. Germline CDR1 reads SNHLY; CDR2 reads FYNNEI. V gave up 6 bases and J gave up 2 bases; unmatched junction bases: 9. CDR3 sequence: CASRFGQGSPYEQYF. As DNA, the CDR3 is TGTGCCAGCAGGTTCGGACAGGGCTCCCCCTACGAGCAGTACTTC.

This sequence joins TRBV19 and TRBJ2-3, with 9 bases identical to TRBD1. The V segment lost 6 bases and the J segment 4 bases; nucleotides outside the gene matches: 8. Germline CDR1 reads LNHDA; CDR2 reads SQIVND (reference sequence). The length of the CDR3 is 15 residues. CDR3 protein: CASRLTGGIADTQYF. CDR3 coding DNA: TGTGCCAGTAGATTAACAGGGGGCATCGCAGATACGCAGTATTTT.

The genes are TRBV30 and TRBJ2-5; TRBD2 is a possible D gene (6 bases). Judging by the DNA end, TRBJ2-7 fits better; the J call may be wrong. Germline lookup yields CDR1 GTSNPN and CDR2 SVGIG (reference sequence). This CDR3 has 17 amino acids. The CDR3 DNA follows: TGTGCCTGGAGATTACTCCGGGGGAAAGGACCCCTAGACGAGCAGTACTTC. Its translation: CAWRLLRGKGPLDEQYF.

V gene TRBV30 combines with J gene TRBJ1-2; D call uncertain. Germline CDR1 reads GTSNPN; CDR2 reads SVGIG (reference sequence). CDR3 size: 10 residues. V shed 8 bases and J shed 4 bases, with 8 bases lying between them. In DNA, the CDR3 is TGTGCCCTCGTCAGCTATGGCTACACCTTC. Residues: CALVSYGYTF.

The V and J genes are TRBV5-6 and TRBJ2-1; D is ambiguous. CDR1 is SGHDT, CDR2 YYEEEE, per germline. CDR3 size: 14 residues. The ends were cut back, 0 bases at V and 0 bases at J, with 4 bases in the middle. The CDR3 region is CASSLGHSYNEQFF. The CDR3 region has the DNA TGTGCCAGCAGCTTGGGACACTCCTACAATGAGCAGTTCTTC.

The chain links TRBV7-9 to TRBJ2-5, with TRBD2 matching over 13 bases. The CDR3 has 15 amino acids. Germline lookup yields CDR1 SEHNR and CDR2 FQNEAQ (reference sequence). V lost 5 bases, J lost 4 bases, and 4 bases stayed unmatched. The chain's CDR3 is CASSTGLAGVETQYF. The CDR3 bases are TGTGCCAGCAGCACTGGACTAGCGGGAGTAGAGACCCAGTACTTC.

The chain links TRBV27 to TRBJ1-6; 7 bases are a match to TRBD1. Germline CDR1 MNHEY, CDR2 SMNVEV (reference sequence). Trimming cost V 7 bases and J 0 bases; bases outside gene matches: 9. This CDR3 is 17 amino acids long. The CDR3 reads CASMGQPLSSYNSPLHF. CDR3 in DNA: TGTGCCAGCATGGGACAGCCGCTTAGCTCCTATAATTCACCCCTCCACTTT.

The chain uses TRBV30 and TRBJ1-5; 7 bases map to TRBD1. Germline loops: CDR1 GTSNPN, CDR2 SVGIG (reference sequence). V lost 3 bases, J lost 5 bases, and 4 bases stayed unmatched. The CDR3 covers 13 residues. The CDR3: CAWSRDSDQPQHF. In nucleotides, the CDR3 is TGTGCCTGGAGCCGGGACAGCGATCAGCCCCAGCATTTT.

This clone shows up as medium-sized by frequency. V usage is TRBV2 and J usage is TRBJ2-3; the match to TRBD1 covers 12 bases. Germline V gives CDR1 SNHLY, CDR2 FYNNEI. This CDR3 spans 15 amino acids. Trimming cost V 7 bases and J 5 bases; bases outside gene matches: 7. This chain's CDR3 is CASTQGTGGRDTQYF. The CDR3 DNA is TGTGCCAGCACTCAGGGGACAGGGGGCAGAGATACGCAGTATTTT.

CDR3 in amino acids: CASKERGGTDTQYF. CDR3 DNA: TGTGCCAGCAAGGAAAGGGGAGGAACAGATACGCAGTATTTT. The chain is built from TRBV2 and TRBJ2-3; D is possibly TRBD2 (6 bases). CDR3 size: 14 residues. Germline V CDR1 and CDR2: SNHLY, FYNNEI. Trimming took 7 bases from V and 3 from J, leaving 14 bases between them.

This chain links TRBV5-1 with TRBJ2-7; D unresolved. This CDR3 region has 12 residues. Looked up from germline, CDR1 is SGHRS and CDR2 is YFSETQ. V was clipped by 7 bases and J by 2 bases, with 10 bases between them. The CDR3 region has the DNA TGCGCCAGCCGACTTTCAACCTACGAGCAGTACTTC. It specifies CASRLSTYEQYF.

In the case of this clone: At one of its ends the junction is not consistent with the germline gene, which may arise from a read error. The chain has TRBV18 and TRBJ2-5; 10 bases line up with TRBD1. The CDR3 spans 14 residues. Germline CDR1 KGHSH, CDR2 LQKENI. The CDR3 loop reads CASSPGTGDENQYF. The CDR3 bases are TGTGCCAGCTCACCAGGGACAGGGGACGAGAACCAGTACTTC.